This T cell receptor beta chain was sequenced for a study of response to subunit inactivated influenza vaccine. Study findings and constraints: The authors offered the suggestion that each seasonal influenza vaccination recruits few new T cells.

The V gene's germline CDR1 is LGHNA and CDR2 YSLEER. The CDR3 contains 15 residues. The germline V and J ends were trimmed by 4 bases and 6 bases, with 17 bases remaining between them. Each CDR3 protein is one row after TCRdb ran MiXCR on the RT-PCR reads. Of 400,000 to 650,000 distinct CDR3 sequences in the sample, under 8.5% were seen once. This clonotype was counted between two and nine times. Its antigen remains unidentified. The sequence was obtained from a man in his fifties or sixties who received an inactivated influenza vaccine. The chain couples TRBV4-3 to TRBJ2-3; possibly TRBD2 for D (6 bases). Sequences were derived from PBMCs from blood, sampled about 24 months after vaccination. The CDR3 is CASSPYSGSTDTQYF. Written as DNA, the CDR3 is TGCGCCAGCAGCCCCTACAGCGGGTCCACGGATACGCAGTATTTT.